Below, 7 T cell receptor beta chains from the same sample are listed, as sequenced in a study of T-cell reconstitution after alpha-beta-depleted transplantation in children. Unique molecular identifiers were incorporated when the TCRbeta library was constructed. TCRdb reanalysed the PCR reads using MiXCR and keeps one entry per CDR3 protein. The sample gives under 750,000 distinct CDR3 sequences, roughly 23% of which show up once; roughly 15% is in the top ten. This specimen consisted of PBMCs, mostly from graft donor cells, obtained 360 days after TCRalphabeta/CD19-depleted stem cell transplant. Receptors originate from a boy younger than two who had a stem cell transplant for acute myeloid leukemia, so the T cells may come from the graft donor.

This clonotype appeared a few times. The J gene is TRBJ2-7, the V gene TRBV20-1; D is ambiguous. Trimming took 0 bases from V and 0 from J, leaving 3 bases between them. CDR3 length: 12 residues. The V gene's germline CDR1 is DFQATT and CDR2 SNEGSKA (reference sequence). The DNA for the CDR3 is TGCAGTGCTAGAGAAGGCTCCTACGAGCAGTACGTC. This translates into CSAREGSYEQYV.

There are a few counts of this clonotype. The V and J genes are TRBV5-1 and TRBJ2-1; 8 positions match TRBD2. With V trimmed by 7 bases and J by 0 bases, 0 bases remained unmatched. The CDR3 is 13 residues long. CDR1 SGHRS and CDR2 YFSETQ come from the germline V gene. CDR3 amino acids: CASAGGSYNEQFF. CDR3 in DNA: TGCGCCAGCGCGGGGGGCTCCTACAATGAGCAGTTCTTC.

This clonotype was counted between two and nine times. The chain couples TRBV5-6 to TRBJ2-7; D is uncertain. This CDR3 spans 13 amino acids. Germline CDR1 and CDR2: SGHDT and YYEEEE. Trimming pared 2 bases from V and 7 bases from J, leaving 13 bases between. CDR3 bases: TGTGCCAGCAGCTTAAATCGGCGGTTGGAGCAGTACTTC. This encodes CASSLNRRLEQYF.

This clonotype appeared many times. This chain uses TRBV7-9 with TRBJ1-2, with 10 bases fitting TRBD1. The V gene end was trimmed by 5 bases and the J gene end by 8 bases; junction bases not matched to a gene: 14. The CDR3 spans 16 residues. Germline loops: CDR1 SEHNR, CDR2 FQNEAQ (reference sequence). The CDR3 reads CASSPFIPGTGDGYTF. The DNA of the CDR3 is TGTGCCAGCAGCCCATTCATTCCCGGGACAGGGGACGGCTACACCTTC.

This clonotype has at least ten counts. The V gene is TRBV7-2, the J gene TRBJ2-7, with 9 bases fitting TRBD1. After removal of 6 bases from V and 0 bases from J, the junction contained 6 bases not matched to a gene. CDR1 is SGHTA, CDR2 FQGNSA, per germline. The CDR3 extends over 15 amino acids. The DNA for the CDR3 is TGTGCCAGCAGTTTGGAGGGACAGGGCTCCTACGAGCAGTACTTC. This sequence encodes CASSLEGQGSYEQYF.

The chain uses TRBV29-1 and TRBJ2-7, with 10 bases that match TRBD1. Germline CDR1 is SQVTM and CDR2 is ANQGSEA. With 7 bases clipped from V and 4 bases from J, the junction kept 16 bases outside the gene matches. The CDR3 consists of 16 residues. In nucleotides, the CDR3 is TGCAGCGGTACCGGGACAGGGGACCGAGGGAATTACGAGCAGTACTTC. It is translated as CSGTGTGDRGNYEQYF.

Worth noting for this clonotype: It may be a read error: a sequence one base away is much more abundant. The V and J genes are TRBV29-1 and TRBJ2-5; 9 nucleotides align to TRBD1. CDR1 is SQVTM and CDR2 is ANQGSEA in the germline V gene. This CDR3 comprises 12 residues. Trimming took 4 bases from V and 5 from J; bases not matched to a gene: 2. The CDR3 bases are TGCAGCGTTGTACAGGGGGCGGAGACCCAGTACTTC. Translated: CSVVQGAETQYF.